What follows are 5 T cell receptor beta chains derived from one specimen sequenced in a study of T cell responses to AZD1222 COVID-19 vaccine. Some clones are missing from TCRdb's copy, which holds only in-frame ones; the method was immunoSEQ multiplex PCR. Of about 130,000 clones listed, 89% were seen once; the top ten hold around a tenth. Sequenced here: peripheral blood, sampled 28 days after the second AZD1222 dose. These receptors all come from an adult who received the AZD1222 COVID-19 vaccine.

V usage is TRBV6-5 and J usage is TRBJ1-5; 10 bases line up with TRBD1. Germline CDR1 MNHEY, CDR2 SVGAGI. CDR3 length: 15 amino acids. V dropped 7 bases and J dropped 2; count of bases not matched to a gene: 5. The CDR3 coding sequence is TGTGCCAGCAAGGCCGGGACAGGGGGCAATCAGCCCCAGCATTTT. It yields the protein CASKAGTGGNQPQHF.

V gene TRBV6-1 combines with J gene TRBJ1-2; 7 nucleotides align to TRBD1. The CDR3 spans 14 residues. Germline CDR1 MNHNS, CDR2 SASEGT. V was clipped by 2 bases and J by 4 bases; unmatched bases: 4. CDR3 sequence reads: CASSETGVVYGYTF. As DNA, the CDR3 is TGTGCCAGCAGTGAAACAGGGGTCGTCTATGGCTACACCTTC.

The V and J genes are TRBV6-5 and TRBJ2-6, with D perhaps TRBD2 (6 bases). The CDR3 runs 14 residues. The germline gives CDR1 MNHEY, CDR2 SVGAGI. The V end lost 7 bases, the J end lost 2 bases, and 9 bases lay between the germline ends. CDR3 in amino acids: CASTPGAGANVLTF. The CDR3 nucleotides read TGTGCCAGCACTCCGGGGGCTGGGGCCAACGTCCTGACTTTC.

The genes are TRBV6-5 and TRBJ2-3, with 7 bases lining up with TRBD1. Germline V gene data show CDR1 as MNHEY and CDR2 as SVGAGI. The CDR3 is 12 amino acids. After removal of 6 bases from V and 6 bases from J, the junction contained 3 bases not matched to a gene. DNA of the CDR3: TGTGCCAGCAGCCTACAGGGGGATACGCAGTATTTT. Translated: CASSLQGDTQYF.

J is TRBJ2-5 and V is TRBV7-2; the D gene is possibly TRBD2 (7 bases). The V end lost 4 bases, the J end lost 5 bases, and 14 bases lay between the germline ends. Germline V gene sequence: CDR1 SGHTA, CDR2 FQGNSA. The CDR3 sequence is 14 residues long. The CDR3: CASSSPGGRETQYF. The CDR3 DNA follows: TGTGCCAGCAGCTCCCCCGGGGGGCGTGAGACCCAGTACTTC. Full variable domain (rest looked up from reference TRBV7-2 and TRBJ2-5): GAGVSQSPSNKVTEKGKDVELRCDPISGHTALYWYRQSLGQGLEFLIYFQGNSAPDKSGLPSDRFSAERTGGSVSTLTIQRTQQEDSAVYLCASSSPGGRETQYFGPGTRLLVL.